Sequencing of this TCR beta chain was carried out in a study of cytomegalovirus exposure and HLA in healthy donors. Germline CDR1 LNHDA, CDR2 SQIVND (reference sequence). With V trimmed by 5 bases and J by 8 bases, 12 bases remained unmatched. This CDR3 has 15 amino acids. PCR was performed using 60 Vbeta and 13 Jbeta primers. Sequencing was performed with immunoSEQ multiplex PCR; in TCRdb, only in-frame clones are kept and a portion is missing. This repertoire shows around 93,000 clones, 70% to 85% found once; its top ten account for approximately 3.9%. This chain uses TRBV19 with TRBJ2-1, with 7 bases identical to TRBD2. The source material was PBMCs. The TCR originated in a man aged 50 to 60 in good health and CMV-seronegative. The CDR3 region has the DNA TGTGCCAGTAGTTCTAGCGGACTCCGGGGGGATGAGCAGTTCTTC. Its translation is CASSSSGLRGDEQFF.